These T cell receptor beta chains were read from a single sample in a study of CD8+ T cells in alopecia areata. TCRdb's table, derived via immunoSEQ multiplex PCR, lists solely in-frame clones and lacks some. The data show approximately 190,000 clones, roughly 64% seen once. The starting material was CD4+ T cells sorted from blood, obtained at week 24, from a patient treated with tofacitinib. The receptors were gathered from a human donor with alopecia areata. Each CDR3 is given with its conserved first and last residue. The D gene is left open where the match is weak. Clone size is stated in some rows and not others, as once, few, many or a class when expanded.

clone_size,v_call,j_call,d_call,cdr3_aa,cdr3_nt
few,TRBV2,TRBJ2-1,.,CASSGSSAVEQFF,TGTGCCAGCAGTGGGTCTTCAGCGGTTGAGCAGTTCTTC
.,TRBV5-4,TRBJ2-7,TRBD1,CASSPRDRPPYEQYF,TGTGCCAGCAGCCCCCGGGACAGGCCGCCCTACGAGCAGTACTTC
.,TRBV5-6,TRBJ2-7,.,CASSSLRGVHEQYF,TGTGCCAGCAGCTCCCTGAGGGGGGTCCACGAGCAGTACTTC
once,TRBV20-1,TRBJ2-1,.,CSASLAEEQFF,TGCAGTGCTAGTCTTGCGGAAGAGCAGTTCTTC
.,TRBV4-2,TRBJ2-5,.,CASSQQETQYF,TGTGCCAGCAGCCAACAAGAGACCCAGTACTTC
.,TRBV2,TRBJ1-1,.,CASKYTLGPNTEAFF,TGTGCCAGCAAATACACCCTAGGCCCTAACACTGAAGCTTTCTTT
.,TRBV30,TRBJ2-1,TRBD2,CAWSVLWRGSSGRNEQFF,TGTGCCTGGAGTGTACTCTGGCGCGGGAGCTCGGGTCGGAATGAGCAGTTCTTC
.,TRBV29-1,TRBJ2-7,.,CSTKHGQYEQYF,TGCAGCACCAAACACGGACAGTACGAGCAGTACTTC
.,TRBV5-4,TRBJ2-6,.,CASSFTGGGANVLTF,TGTGCCAGCAGCTTTACTGGTGGCGGGGCCAACGTCCTGACTTTC
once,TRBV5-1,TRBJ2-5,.,CASSLTHSGQETQYF,TGCGCCAGCAGCTTGACCCATAGCGGTCAAGAGACCCAGTACTTC
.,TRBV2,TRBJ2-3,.,CASAGTDTQYF,TGTGCCAGCGCGGGGACAGATACGCAGTATTTT
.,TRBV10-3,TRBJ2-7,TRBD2,CAISESRRENSYEQYF,TGTGCCATCAGTGAGTCCAGGCGGGAGAACTCCTACGAGCAGTACTTC
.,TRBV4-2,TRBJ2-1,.,CASSQVAFASSYNEQFF,TGTGCCAGCAGCCAAGTAGCCTTTGCCAGCTCCTACAATGAGCAGTTCTTC
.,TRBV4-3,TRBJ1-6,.,CASSQDKQYNSPLHF,TGCGCCAGCAGCCAAGATAAGCAGTATAATTCACCCCTCCACTTT
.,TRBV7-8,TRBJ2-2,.,CASSGRDGYTGELFF,TGTGCCAGCAGCGGACGGGACGGATACACCGGGGAGCTGTTTTTT
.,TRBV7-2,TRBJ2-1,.,CASSQNGGEQFF,TGTGCCAGCAGCCAGAATGGTGGTGAGCAGTTCTTC
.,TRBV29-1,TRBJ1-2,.,CSAGGLGYGYTF,TGCAGCGCCGGCGGGTTGGGCTATGGCTACACCTTC
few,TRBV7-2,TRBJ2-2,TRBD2,CASSLTSGSGTGELFF,TGTGCCAGCAGCTTGACGAGCGGGAGTGGTACCGGGGAGCTGTTTTTT
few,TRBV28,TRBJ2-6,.,CASQWESVLTF,TGTGCCAGCCAATGGGAGAGCGTCCTGACTTTC
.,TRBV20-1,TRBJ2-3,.,CSARGRGARGF,TGCAGTGCTAGAGGACGGGGGGCGAGGGGCTTT
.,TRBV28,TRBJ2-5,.,CASMDETQYF,TGTGCCAGCATGGACGAGACCCAGTACTTC
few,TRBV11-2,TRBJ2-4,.,CASSTPSGNIQYF,TGTGCCAGCAGCACCCCTTCCGGGAACATTCAGTACTTC
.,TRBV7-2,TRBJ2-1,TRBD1,CASSERQGMNEQFF,TGTGCCAGCAGCGAGAGACAGGGTATGAATGAGCAGTTCTTC
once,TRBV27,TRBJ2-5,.,CASSLSRTRETQYF,TGTGCCAGCAGTTTATCTCGAACCCGGGAGACCCAGTACTTC
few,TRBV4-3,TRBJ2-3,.,CASSPQGRDTQYF,TGCGCCAGCAGCCCCCAGGGCCGAGATACGCAGTATTTT
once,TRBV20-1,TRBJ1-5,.,CSAVGNQPQHF,TGCAGTGCGGTGGGCAATCAGCCCCAGCATTTT
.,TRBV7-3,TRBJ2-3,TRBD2,CASSLAGGSSDTQYF,TGTGCCAGCAGCTTAGCGGGAGGGAGTTCAGATACGCAGTATTTT
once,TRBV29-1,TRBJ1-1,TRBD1,CSVSNEGASAGAFF,TGCAGCGTCTCCAACGAGGGGGCCTCGGCCGGGGCTTTCTTT
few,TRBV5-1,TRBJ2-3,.,CASSLNSPSTDTQYF,TGCGCCAGCAGCTTAAATAGCCCAAGCACAGATACGCAGTATTTT
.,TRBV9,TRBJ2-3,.,CASSPTASGDTQYF,TGTGCCAGCAGCCCCACGGCGTCGGGAGATACGCAGTATTTT
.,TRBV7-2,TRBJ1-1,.,CASSLDLIRPEAFF,TGTGCCAGCAGCTTAGACCTGATTCGACCTGAAGCTTTCTTT
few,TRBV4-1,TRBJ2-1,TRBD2,CASSQRRAGGPDEQFF,TGCGCCAGCAGCCAACGGCGGGCGGGAGGGCCGGATGAGCAGTTCTTC
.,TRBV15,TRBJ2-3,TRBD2,CATSRDPSGGSDTQYF,TGTGCCACCAGCAGAGATCCCAGCGGGGGTTCAGATACGCAGTATTTT
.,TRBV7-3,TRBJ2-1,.,CASSQTGNEQFF,TGTGCCAGCAGCCAAACGGGGAATGAGCAGTTCTTC
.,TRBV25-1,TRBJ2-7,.,CASSAPGHEQYF,TGTGCCAGCAGTGCCCCGGGACACGAGCAGTACTTC
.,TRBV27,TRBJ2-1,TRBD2,CASNLLGGSNEQFF,TGTGCCAGCAACCTTTTGGGCGGGAGCAATGAGCAGTTCTTC
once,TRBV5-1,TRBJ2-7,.,CASSLGVGEQYF,TGCGCCAGCAGCTTGGGGGTTGGCGAGCAGTACTTC
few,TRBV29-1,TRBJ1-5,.,CSVEGGVALGPTQPQHF,TGCAGCGTTGAGGGCGGAGTAGCGTTGGGGCCCACTCAGCCCCAGCATTTT
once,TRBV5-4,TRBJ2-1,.,CASSLFRENEQFF,TGTGCCAGCAGCTTGTTCAGGGAGAATGAGCAGTTCTTC
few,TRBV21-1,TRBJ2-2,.,CASSAPDGEWRELFF,TGTGCCAGCAGCGCGCCGGACGGGGAGTGGAGGGAGCTGTTTTTT
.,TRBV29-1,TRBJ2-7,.,CSALPADSYEQYF,TGCAGCGCCCTACCCGCGGACTCCTACGAGCAGTACTTC
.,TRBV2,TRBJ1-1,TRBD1,CASSEAGQGEAFF,TGTGCCAGCAGTGAAGCGGGACAGGGGGAAGCTTTCTTT
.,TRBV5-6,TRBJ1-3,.,CASSLNGEFSGNTIYF,TGTGCCAGCAGCTTGAACGGGGAGTTCTCTGGAAACACCATATATTTT
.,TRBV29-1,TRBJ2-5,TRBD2,CSVALAGGRLETQYF,TGCAGCGTTGCACTAGCGGGGGGGCGGCTAGAGACCCAGTACTTC
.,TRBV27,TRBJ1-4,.,CASSPNREGEKLFF,TGTGCCAGCAGTCCCAACAGGGAAGGAGAAAAACTGTTTTTT
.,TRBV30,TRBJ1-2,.,CAWSQDGTASDGYTF,TGTGCCTGGAGTCAAGACGGGACGGCTAGCGATGGCTACACCTTC
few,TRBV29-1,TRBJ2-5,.,CSVQGLQETQYF,TGCAGCGTGCAGGGCTTACAAGAGACCCAGTACTTC
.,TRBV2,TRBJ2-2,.,CASSVLGSGELFF,TGTGCCAGCAGTGTCCTCGGGAGCGGGGAGCTGTTTTTT
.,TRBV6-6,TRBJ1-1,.,CASTLPGLYTEAFF,TGTGCCAGCACCCTTCCGGGGCTGTACACTGAAGCTTTCTTT
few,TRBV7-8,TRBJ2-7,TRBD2,CASSRGESSYEQYF,TGTGCCAGCAGCCGGGGGGAAAGTAGCTACGAGCAGTACTTC
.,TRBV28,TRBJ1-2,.,CASSTLYGYTF,TGTGCCAGCAGTACCCTTTATGGCTACACCTTC
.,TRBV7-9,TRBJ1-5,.,CASSAGRQPQHF,TGTGCCAGCAGCGCCGGTCGTCAGCCCCAGCATTTT
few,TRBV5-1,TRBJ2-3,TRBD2,CASSRTSGSTDTQYF,TGCGCCAGCAGCCGGACTAGCGGGAGCACAGATACGCAGTATTTT